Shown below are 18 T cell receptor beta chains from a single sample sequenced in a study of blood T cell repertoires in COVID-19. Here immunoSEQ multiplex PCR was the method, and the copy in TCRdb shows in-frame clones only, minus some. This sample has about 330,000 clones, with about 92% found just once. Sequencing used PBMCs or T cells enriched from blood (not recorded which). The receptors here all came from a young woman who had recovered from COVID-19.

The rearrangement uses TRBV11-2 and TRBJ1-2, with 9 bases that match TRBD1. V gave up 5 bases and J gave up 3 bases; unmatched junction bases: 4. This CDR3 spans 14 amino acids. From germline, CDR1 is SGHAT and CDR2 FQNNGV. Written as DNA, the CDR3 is TGTGCCAGCAGCGGGGACAGGGTTCACTATGGCTACACCTTC. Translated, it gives CASSGDRVHYGYTF.

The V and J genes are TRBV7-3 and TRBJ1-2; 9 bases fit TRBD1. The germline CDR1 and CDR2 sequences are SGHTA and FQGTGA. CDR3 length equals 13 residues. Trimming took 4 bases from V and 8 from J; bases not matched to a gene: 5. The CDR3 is CASSSGQGDGYTF. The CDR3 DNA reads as TGTGCCAGCAGCTCGGGACAGGGCGACGGCTACACCTTC.

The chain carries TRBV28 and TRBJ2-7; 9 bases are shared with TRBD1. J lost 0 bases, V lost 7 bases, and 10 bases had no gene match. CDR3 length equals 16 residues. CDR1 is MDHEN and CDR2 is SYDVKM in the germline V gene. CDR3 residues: CASTERDRVSSYEQYF. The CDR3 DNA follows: TGTGCCAGCACCGAGCGGGACAGGGTCAGCTCCTACGAGCAGTACTTC.

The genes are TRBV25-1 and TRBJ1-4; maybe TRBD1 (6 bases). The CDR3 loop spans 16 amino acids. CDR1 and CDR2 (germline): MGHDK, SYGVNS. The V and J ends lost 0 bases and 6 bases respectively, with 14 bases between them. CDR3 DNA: TGTGCCAGCAGTGAATATGCACAGGGCGGCGATGAAAAACTGTTTTTT. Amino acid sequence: CASSEYAQGGDEKLFF.

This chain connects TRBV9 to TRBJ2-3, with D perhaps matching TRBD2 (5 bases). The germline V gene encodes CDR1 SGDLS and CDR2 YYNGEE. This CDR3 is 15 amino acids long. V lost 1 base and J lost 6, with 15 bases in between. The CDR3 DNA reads TGTGCCAGCAGCGTATCCCCCTCGGAGGCGGATACGCAGTATTTT. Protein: CASSVSPSEADTQYF.

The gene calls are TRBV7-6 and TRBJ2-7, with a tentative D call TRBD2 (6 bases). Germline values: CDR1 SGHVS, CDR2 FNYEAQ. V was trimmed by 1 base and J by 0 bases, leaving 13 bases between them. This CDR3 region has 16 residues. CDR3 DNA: TGTGCCAGCAGCTTAGGATTGGAGGGGTACTCCTACGAGCAGTACTTC. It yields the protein CASSLGLEGYSYEQYF. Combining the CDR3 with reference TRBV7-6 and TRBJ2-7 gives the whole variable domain GAGVSQSPRYKVTKRGQDVALRCDPISGHVSLYWYRQALGQGPEFLTYFNYEAQQDKSGLPNDRFSAERPEGSISTLTIQRTEQRDSAMYRCASSLGLEGYSYEQYFGPGTRLTVT.

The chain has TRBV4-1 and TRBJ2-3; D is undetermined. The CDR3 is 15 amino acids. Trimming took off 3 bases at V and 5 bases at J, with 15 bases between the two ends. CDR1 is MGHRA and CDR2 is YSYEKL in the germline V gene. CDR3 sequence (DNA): TGCGCCAGCAGCCAGGTCGGAGTGTGGGTAGATACGCAGTATTTT. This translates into CASSQVGVWVDTQYF.

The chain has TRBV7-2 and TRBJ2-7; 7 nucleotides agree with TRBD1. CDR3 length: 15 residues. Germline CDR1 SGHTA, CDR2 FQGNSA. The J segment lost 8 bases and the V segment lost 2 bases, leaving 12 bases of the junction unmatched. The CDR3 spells CASSLPLGQAAKQYF. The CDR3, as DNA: TGTGCCAGCAGCTTACCCTTAGGACAGGCCGCAAAGCAGTACTTC.

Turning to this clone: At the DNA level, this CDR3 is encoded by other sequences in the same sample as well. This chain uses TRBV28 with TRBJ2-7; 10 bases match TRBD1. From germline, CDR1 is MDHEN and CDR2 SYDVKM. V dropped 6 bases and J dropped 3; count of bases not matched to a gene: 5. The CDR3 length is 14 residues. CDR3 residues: CASSLGQGIYEQYF. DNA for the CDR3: TGTGCCAGCAGCCTGGGACAGGGGATCTACGAGCAGTACTTC.

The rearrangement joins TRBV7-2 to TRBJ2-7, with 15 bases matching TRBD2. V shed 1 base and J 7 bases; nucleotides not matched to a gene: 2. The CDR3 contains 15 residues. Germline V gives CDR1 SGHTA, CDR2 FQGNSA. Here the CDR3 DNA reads TGTGCCAGCAGCTTAGAGGGACTAGCGGGAGGTGAGCAGTACTTC. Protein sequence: CASSLEGLAGGEQYF.

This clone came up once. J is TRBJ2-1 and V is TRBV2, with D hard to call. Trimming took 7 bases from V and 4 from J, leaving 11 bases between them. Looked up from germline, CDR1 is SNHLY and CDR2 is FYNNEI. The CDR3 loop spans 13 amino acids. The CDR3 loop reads CASILDSYNEQFF. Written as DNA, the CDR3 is TGTGCCAGCATCCTCGACTCTTACAATGAGCAGTTCTTC.

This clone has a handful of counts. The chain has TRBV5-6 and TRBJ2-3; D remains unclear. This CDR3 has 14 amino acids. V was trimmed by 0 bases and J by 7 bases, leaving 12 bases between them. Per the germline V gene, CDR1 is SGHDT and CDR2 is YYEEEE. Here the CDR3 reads CASSLGTMKNTQYF. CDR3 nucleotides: TGTGCCAGCAGCTTGGGAACTATGAAAAATACGCAGTATTTT. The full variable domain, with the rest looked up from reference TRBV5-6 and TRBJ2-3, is DAGVTQSPTHLIKTRGQQVTLRCSPKSGHDTVSWYQQALGQGPQFIFQYYEEEERQRGNFPDRFSGHQFPNYSSELNVNALLLGDSALYLCASSLGTMKNTQYFGPGTRLTVL.

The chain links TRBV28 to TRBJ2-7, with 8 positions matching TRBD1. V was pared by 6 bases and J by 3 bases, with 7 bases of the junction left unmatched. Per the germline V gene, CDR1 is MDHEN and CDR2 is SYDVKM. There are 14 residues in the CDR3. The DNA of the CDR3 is TGTGCCAGCAGCCAGCAGGGGGCTCTCTACGAGCAGTACTTC. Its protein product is CASSQQGALYEQYF.

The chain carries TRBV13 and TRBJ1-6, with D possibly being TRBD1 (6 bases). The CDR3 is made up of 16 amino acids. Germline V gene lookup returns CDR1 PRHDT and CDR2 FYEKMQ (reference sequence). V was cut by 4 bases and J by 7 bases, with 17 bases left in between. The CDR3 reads CASSSRDTVANSPLHF. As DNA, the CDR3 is TGTGCCAGCAGCTCTCGGGACACTGTCGCAAATTCACCCCTCCACTTT. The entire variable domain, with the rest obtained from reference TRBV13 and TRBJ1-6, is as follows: AAGVIQSPRHLIKEKRETATLKCYPIPRHDTVYWYQQGPGQDPQFLISFYEKMQSDKGSIPDRFSAQQFSDYHSELNMSSLELGDSALYFCASSSRDTVANSPLHFGNGTRLTVT.

The CDR3 is CASRPGGPPDTQYF. CDR3 nucleotide sequence: TGTGCCAGCAGACCAGGGGGTCCCCCAGATACGCAGTATTTT. V gene TRBV28 combines with J gene TRBJ2-3, with TRBD1 matching over 7 bases. With V trimmed by 6 bases and J by 4 bases, 7 bases remained unmatched. Germline V gives CDR1 MDHEN, CDR2 SYDVKM. CDR3 length: 14 residues. The complete variable domain, with remaining parts taken from reference TRBV28 and TRBJ2-3, reads DVKVTQSSRYLVKRTGEKVFLECVQDMDHENMFWYRQDPGLGLRLIYFSYDVKMKEKGDIPEGYSVSREKKERFSLILESASTNQTSMYLCASRPGGPPDTQYFGPGTRLTVL.

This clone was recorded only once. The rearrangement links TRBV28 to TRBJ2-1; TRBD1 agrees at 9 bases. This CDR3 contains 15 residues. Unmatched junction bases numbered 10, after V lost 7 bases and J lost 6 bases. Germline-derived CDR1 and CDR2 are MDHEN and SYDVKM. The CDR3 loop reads CASIPGQGWVNEQFF. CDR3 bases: TGTGCCAGCATCCCGGGACAGGGATGGGTCAATGAGCAGTTCTTC.

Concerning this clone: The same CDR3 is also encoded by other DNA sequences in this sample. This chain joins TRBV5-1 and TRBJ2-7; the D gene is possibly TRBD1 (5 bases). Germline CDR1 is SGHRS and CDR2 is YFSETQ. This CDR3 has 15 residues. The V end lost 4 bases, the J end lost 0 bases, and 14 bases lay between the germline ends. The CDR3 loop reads CASSLGDSSSYEQYF. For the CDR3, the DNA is TGCGCCAGCAGCCTAGGCGACAGTTCCTCCTACGAGCAGTACTTC.

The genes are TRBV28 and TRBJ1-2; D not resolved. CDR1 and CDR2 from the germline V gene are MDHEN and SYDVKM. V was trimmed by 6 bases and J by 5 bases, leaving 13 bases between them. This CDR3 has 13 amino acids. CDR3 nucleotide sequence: TGTGCCAGCAGCCCCGCCAGTCCATATGGCTACACCTTC. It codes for CASSPASPYGYTF.